The clone carrying this T cell receptor beta chain came up once. The antigen is not known. A multiplex PCR was run with 60 Vbeta primers and 13 Jbeta primers. TCRdb keeps only in-frame clones here, not all; method: immunoSEQ multiplex PCR. The sample has about 150,000 clones; roughly 87% are singletons. The data derive from a study of cytomegalovirus exposure and HLA in healthy donors. Overall study results and limits: A previous analysis found most TCR beta V segments productive roughly 90% or roughly 30% of the time.

This CDR3 has 15 residues. Germline trimming cut 2 bases from V and 2 bases from J; bases unmatched to any gene: 2. Looked up from germline, CDR1 is MNHEY and CDR2 is SMNVEV (reference sequence). The clonotype originates from a man aged 25 to 40 in good health and CMV-seropositive. J is TRBJ2-2 and V is TRBV27; 7 bases are a match to TRBD2. The sample taken for sequencing was PBMCs. The CDR3 nucleotides are TGTGCCAGCAGTTTAAGGGGACTAAACACCGGGGAGCTGTTTTTT. It translates to CASSLRGLNTGELFF.